What follows describes a single TCR beta chain. The record originates from a study of blood T cell dynamics during melanoma immunotherapy. Background on the study: Metastatic melanoma patients received first-line pembrolizumab or nivolumab plus ipilimumab.

J was trimmed by 2 bases and V by 1 base; bases with no gene match: 2. Per germline, CDR1 SGHNT and CDR2 YYREEE (reference sequence). The CDR3 runs 14 residues. Time point: pre-treatment baseline. Response was assessed by RECIST 1.1 at 12 weeks, except a couple of rapid progressors. Patients with prior systemic cancer treatment, concomitant immunosuppressants, or other active malignancies were excluded. Every bulk PBMC sample received the same 350 ng of DNA. Profiled with immunoSEQ multiplex PCR; TCRdb holds only in-frame clones, not every one. The sample contains almost 25,000 clones, around nine tenths of which appear only once.

Sequences were derived from blood, sampled from a patient treated with checkpoint blockade. The sequence came from a human donor with melanoma. The V and J genes are TRBV5-4 and TRBJ2-5, with 7 positions matching TRBD1. CDR3 sequence (DNA): TGTGCCAGCAGCTTGTCGACAGGGCAAGAGACCCAGTACTTC. As protein: CASSLSTGQETQYF.